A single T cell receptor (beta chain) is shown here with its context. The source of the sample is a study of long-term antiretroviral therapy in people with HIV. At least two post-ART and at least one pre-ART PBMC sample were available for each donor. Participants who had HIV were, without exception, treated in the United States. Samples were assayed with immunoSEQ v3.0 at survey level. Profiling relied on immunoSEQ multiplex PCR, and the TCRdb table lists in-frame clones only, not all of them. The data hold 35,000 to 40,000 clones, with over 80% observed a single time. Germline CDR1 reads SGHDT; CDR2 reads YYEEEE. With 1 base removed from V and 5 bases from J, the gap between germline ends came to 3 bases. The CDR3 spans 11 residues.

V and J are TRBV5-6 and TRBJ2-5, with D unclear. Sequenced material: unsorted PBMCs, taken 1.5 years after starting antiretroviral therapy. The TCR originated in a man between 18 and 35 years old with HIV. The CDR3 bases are TGTGCCAGCAGCTTGATGGAGACCCAGTACTTC. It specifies CASSLMETQYF.